These 26 T cell receptor beta chains share one sample of origin, sequenced in a study of OX40 agonist ivuxolimab in advanced cancers. Generated by immunoSEQ multiplex PCR, the TCRdb table keeps only in-frame clones and is missing some. The sample shows 70,000 to 95,000 clones, roughly 80% of them seen only once. Sequences were derived from CD4+ or CD8+ T cells sorted from blood, sampled in a trial of the OX40 agonist ivuxolimab. The source of these receptors is an adult with an advanced solid tumor such as melanoma, head and neck, liver or kidney cancer.

As to this clone: This CDR3 is missing its conserved last phenylalanine or tryptophan, likely due to a read error. V and J are TRBV30 and TRBJ1-2; D may be TRBD1 (6 bases). The CDR3 runs to 13 residues. CDR1 is GTSNPN, CDR2 SVGIG, per germline (reference sequence). The V end was cut by 3 bases, the J end by 7 bases, with 15 bases between. As DNA, the CDR3 is TGTGCCTGGAGCGAACAGGGTTGGGGTGGCTACACCCTC. Encoded protein: CAWSEQGWGGYTL.

The chain joins TRBV2 to TRBJ1-4, with unresolved D. Looked up from germline, CDR1 is SNHLY and CDR2 is FYNNEI. The CDR3 length is 15 residues. The V end was cut by 7 bases, the J end by 3 bases, with 15 bases between. The CDR3 sequence is CASTSLDPPNEKLFF. The CDR3 coding sequence is TGTGCCAGCACGAGCCTAGACCCCCCTAATGAAAAACTGTTTTTT.

This clone was seen a handful of times. The chain has TRBV13 and TRBJ2-2; TRBD1 agrees at 7 bases. This CDR3 spans 16 amino acids. Trimming cost V 7 bases and J 7 bases; bases outside gene matches: 15. CDR1 and CDR2 from the germline V gene are PRHDT and FYEKMQ (reference sequence). The CDR3, as DNA: TGTGCCAGCACCTGGGGGCCGGGACAGTATAGCGGGGAGCTGTTTTTT. Protein product: CASTWGPGQYSGELFF.

V is TRBV5-4 and J is TRBJ1-1, with D possibly being TRBD1 (5 bases). Trimming left V 6 bases short and J 3 bases short, with 12 bases between. This CDR3 region has 13 residues. Per the germline V gene, CDR1 is SGHNT and CDR2 is YYREEE (reference sequence). In nucleotides, the CDR3 is TGTGCCAGCACGGGGGACGTCGACACTGAAGCTTTCTTT. Translated: CASTGDVDTEAFF. The full variable domain, rest sourced from reference TRBV5-4 and TRBJ1-1, is ETGVTQSPTHLIKTRGQQVTLRCSSQSGHNTVSWYQQALGQGPQFIFQYYREEENGRGNFPPRFSGLQFPNYSSELNVNALELDDSALYLCASTGDVDTEAFFGQGTRLTVV.

The rearrangement joins TRBV19 to TRBJ2-7, with a tentative D call TRBD1 (5 bases). The CDR3 length is 13 residues. The ends were cut back, 1 base at V and 3 bases at J, with 7 bases in the middle. Germline assignment: CDR1 LNHDA and CDR2 SQIVND (reference sequence). The CDR3, as DNA: TGTGCCAGTAGTATAGGACAGTACTACGAGCAGTACTTC. It translates to CASSIGQYYEQYF.

The chain recombines TRBV7-9 with TRBJ2-7, with D maybe TRBD2 (6 bases). The CDR3 has 15 amino acids. The germline CDR1 and CDR2 sequences are SEHNR and FQNEAQ (reference sequence). Trimming pared 1 base from V and 4 bases from J, leaving 14 bases between. In DNA form, the CDR3 reads TGTGCCAGCAGCTTAGTCACGGCAGGGAGGTACGAGCAGTACTTC. Its translation is CASSLVTAGRYEQYF.

J is TRBJ2-3 and V is TRBV9; weak D call: TRBD2 (5 bases). Germline CDR1 is SGDLS and CDR2 is YYNGEE. V was pared by 1 base and J by 2 bases, with 14 bases between. This CDR3 has 16 amino acids. For the CDR3, the DNA is TGTGCCAGCAGCGTACTTACCGGGATCGACACAGATACGCAGTATTTT. Residues: CASSVLTGIDTDTQYF.

The chain carries TRBV27 and TRBJ2-7; D possibly uses TRBD1 or TRBD2 (5 bases each). V dropped 4 bases and J dropped 10 bases, with 17 bases sitting between them. The CDR3 runs to 13 residues. Germline CDR1 reads MNHEY; CDR2 reads SMNVEV (reference sequence). CDR3: CASSSLGRNYQYF. The CDR3 DNA sequence: TGTGCCAGCAGTTCGTTGGGACGGAATTACCAGTACTTC.

The chain is built from TRBV30 and TRBJ1-5; D is possibly TRBD1 (6 bases). Between the trimmed V and J ends, which lost 4 bases and 5 bases, there was a span of 15 bases. Germline assignment: CDR1 GTSNPN and CDR2 SVGIG (reference sequence). The CDR3 has 14 residues. CDR3 protein: CAWTGDPRDQPQHF. As DNA, the CDR3 is TGTGCCTGGACAGGGGATCCTCGGGATCAGCCCCAGCATTTT.

The chain has TRBV11-3 and TRBJ2-7; the D gene is possibly TRBD1 (6 bases). Between the trimmed V and J ends, which lost 1 base and 5 bases, there was a span of 12 bases. CDR1 SGHNT and CDR2 YENEEA come from the germline V gene. The CDR3 is 14 amino acids. CDR3 protein: CASSLGAGVDEQYF. The CDR3 DNA reads TGTGCCAGCAGCTTAGGAGCAGGGGTTGACGAGCAGTACTTC.

The CDR3 loop is CASSLGVAGRNEQFF. CDR3 in DNA: TGTGCCAGCAGCCTGGGGGTTGCAGGGCGGAATGAGCAGTTCTTC. V usage is TRBV5-5 and J usage is TRBJ2-1; D may be TRBD1 or TRBD2 (5 bases each). The CDR3 consists of 15 residues. From germline, CDR1 is SGHKS and CDR2 YYEKEE (reference sequence). The germline V and J ends were trimmed by 4 bases and 7 bases, with 18 bases remaining between them.

The chain links TRBV7-3 to TRBJ2-2, with D possibly being TRBD1 (5 bases). The CDR3 runs to 19 residues. Germline V gene sequence: CDR1 SGHTA, CDR2 FQGTGA. V was trimmed by 4 bases and J by 0 bases, leaving 21 bases between them. DNA of the CDR3: TGTGCCAGCAGCTCAAACACAGGTTCGACATTTGCGAACACCGGGGAGCTGTTTTTT. This sequence encodes CASSSNTGSTFANTGELFF. The full variable domain, in which reference TRBV7-3 and TRBJ2-2 provide the parts outside the CDR3, is GAGVSQTPSNKVTEKGKYVELRCDPISGHTALYWYRQSLGQGPEFLIYFQGTGAADDSGLPNDRFFAVRPEGSVSTLKIQRTERGDSAVYLCASSSNTGSTFANTGELFFGEGSRLTVL.

The genes are TRBV6-1 and TRBJ2-3; possibly TRBD1 for D (6 bases). This CDR3 is built from 13 residues. V shed 11 bases and J shed 2 bases, with 14 bases lying between them. Per the germline V gene, CDR1 is MNHNS and CDR2 is SASEGT. CDR3 in DNA: TGTGCCGGCAACAGGGACCACACAGATACGCAGTATTTT. Translation: CAGNRDHTDTQYF.

The V call is TRBV28, the J call TRBJ2-7, with D hard to call. Germline lookup yields CDR1 MDHEN and CDR2 SYDVKM. V was trimmed by 7 bases and J by 1 base, leaving 11 bases between them. This CDR3 is built from 13 residues. The CDR3 reads CASTLPRSYEQYF. For the CDR3, the DNA is TGTGCCAGCACACTCCCACGGTCCTACGAGCAGTACTTC.

The V call is TRBV6-1, the J call TRBJ2-7; 8 bases agree with TRBD1. Looked up from germline, CDR1 is MNHNS and CDR2 is SASEGT. This CDR3 region has 13 residues. Trimming at V came to 6 bases and at J to 2 bases, leaving 3 bases not matched to a gene. CDR3 bases: TGTGCCAGCAGAAAGACAGGGGCCTACGAGCAGTACTTC. Translating gives CASRKTGAYEQYF.

This clone was seen just once. This sequence joins TRBV7-7 and TRBJ2-3; D is perhaps TRBD1 or TRBD2 (7 bases each). Germline lookup yields CDR1 SSHAT and CDR2 FNYEAQ (reference sequence). Trimming pared 5 bases from V and 4 bases from J, leaving 16 bases between. This CDR3 contains 15 residues. CDR3 bases: TGTGCCAGCAGCCTCCAGGGGGGGGCCGCAGATACGCAGTATTTT. It encodes CASSLQGGAADTQYF. Using reference TRBV7-7 and TRBJ2-3 for the parts outside the CDR3, the full variable domain is GAGVSQSPRYKVTKRGQDVTLRCDPISSHATLYWYQQALGQGPEFLTYFNYEAQPDKSGLPSDRFSAERPEGSISTLTIQRTEQRDSAMYRCASSLQGGAADTQYFGPGTRLTVL.

This rearrangement joins TRBV27 to TRBJ2-2; D possibly corresponds to TRBD2 (6 bases). Germline V CDR1 and CDR2: MNHEY, SMNVEV (reference sequence). The CDR3 is 16 residues long. The germline V and J ends were trimmed by 7 bases and 2 bases, with 17 bases remaining between them. In nucleotides, the CDR3 is TGTGCCAGCAAGGGGACCGGGGGAGGAAACACCGGGGAGCTGTTTTTT. Translating it yields CASKGTGGGNTGELFF.

A note on this clone: A junction end diverges from the germline sequence, so it may reflect a read error. The chain has TRBV12-5 and TRBJ1-5; TRBD1 might be the D (5 bases). Germline V gene sequence: CDR1 LGHNT, CDR2 FRNRAP. The CDR3 is made up of 14 amino acids. CDR3 DNA sequence: TGTGCTAGTGGCTTGGGGCCAACCTATCAGCCCCAGCATTTT. Translation gives CASGLGPTYQPQHF.

The V call is TRBV9, the J call TRBJ2-3, with TRBD1 matching 12 bases. This CDR3 region has 16 residues. CDR1 is SGDLS, CDR2 YYNGEE, per germline. V gave up 0 bases and J gave up 4 bases; unmatched junction bases: 3. The CDR3 DNA is TGTGCCAGCAGCGTAGTGGGACAGGGGGCGGCAGATACGCAGTATTTT. This encodes CASSVVGQGAADTQYF.

This clone was seen a single time. Its ends do not fully match the called genes, so a read error is possible. V and J are TRBV2 and TRBJ1-1; D might be TRBD1 (5 bases). This CDR3 region has 13 residues. The germline gives CDR1 SNHLY, CDR2 FYNNEI. CDR3 bases: TGTACCAGCGGGAAGGAGGGACGCACTGAAGCTTTCTTT. Its translation: CTSGKEGRTEAFF.

This chain connects TRBV2 to TRBJ2-1; D possibly corresponds to TRBD2 (6 bases). The germline CDR1 and CDR2 sequences are SNHLY and FYNNEI. Trimming stripped 10 bases from V and 5 bases from J, with 15 bases between. The CDR3 runs to 13 residues. CDR3 DNA: TGTGCCACCTCCAAGTCGGGAGACAATGAGCAGTTCTTC. It specifies CATSKSGDNEQFF.

The rearrangement links TRBV11-2 to TRBJ1-4; no clear D. The CDR3 runs 14 residues. V shed 5 bases and J shed 7 bases, with 14 bases lying between them. The germline CDR1 and CDR2 sequences are SGHAT and FQNNGV. The CDR3 nucleotides read TGTGCCAGCAGCGTGACTCCTGAGAGTGAAAAACTGTTTTTT. Protein product: CASSVTPESEKLFF. Filled out from reference TRBV11-2 and TRBJ1-4, the complete variable domain reads EAGVAQSPRYKIIEKRQSVAFWCNPISGHATLYWYQQILGQGPKLLIQFQNNGVVDDSQLPKDRFSAERLKGVDSTLKIQPAKLEDSAVYLCASSVTPESEKLFFGSGTQLSVL.

This clone was detected only a few times. The chain joins TRBV7-3 to TRBJ2-2; D is unclear. CDR1 SGHTA and CDR2 FQGTGA come from the germline V gene. V was pared by 5 bases and J by 5 bases, with 9 bases between. The CDR3 is 13 amino acids. Here the CDR3 DNA reads TGTGCCAGCAGCGGAGTGGGTACCGGGGAGCTGTTTTTT. As protein: CASSGVGTGELFF.

The chain joins TRBV4-1 to TRBJ1-1, with D tentatively TRBD1 (6 bases). Looked up from germline, CDR1 is MGHRA and CDR2 is YSYEKL. The CDR3 totals 16 residues. V shed 2 bases and J shed 1 base, with 14 bases lying between them. CDR3 nucleotide sequence: TGCGCCAGCAGCCAAACCAGGGGTCTCGGGAACACTGAAGCTTTCTTT. Amino acids: CASSQTRGLGNTEAFF.

The chain carries TRBV19 and TRBJ1-1, with D possibly TRBD1 on 6 matching bases. From germline, CDR1 is LNHDA and CDR2 SQIVND (reference sequence). This CDR3 comprises 14 residues. Trimming removed 3 bases at V and 2 bases at J, with 10 bases between. CDR3 amino acids: CASSITGFNTEAFF. CDR3 bases: TGTGCCAGTAGTATTACAGGGTTTAACACTGAAGCTTTCTTT.

The chain is built from TRBV9 and TRBJ2-2, with D maybe TRBD1 (5 bases). CDR3 size: 16 residues. The V gene lost 0 bases and the J gene lost 1 base, with 10 bases spanning the gap. Germline V gene sequence: CDR1 SGDLS, CDR2 YYNGEE. The CDR3 DNA reads TGTGCCAGCAGCGTAGCTCCAGGGCTGAACACCGGGGAGCTGTTTTTT. This encodes CASSVAPGLNTGELFF.